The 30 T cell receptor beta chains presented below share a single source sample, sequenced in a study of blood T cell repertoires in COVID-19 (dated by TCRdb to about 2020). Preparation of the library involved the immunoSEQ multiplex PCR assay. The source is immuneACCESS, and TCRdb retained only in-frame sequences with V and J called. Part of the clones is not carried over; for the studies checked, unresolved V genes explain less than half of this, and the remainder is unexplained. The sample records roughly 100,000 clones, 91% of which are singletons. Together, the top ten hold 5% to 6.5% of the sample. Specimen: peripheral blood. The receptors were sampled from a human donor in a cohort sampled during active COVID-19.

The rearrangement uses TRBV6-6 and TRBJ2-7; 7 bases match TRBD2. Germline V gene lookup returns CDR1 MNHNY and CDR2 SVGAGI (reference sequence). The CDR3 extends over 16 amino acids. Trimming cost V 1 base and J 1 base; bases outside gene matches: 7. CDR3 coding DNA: TGTGCCAGCAGTTACTTCGCGGCTAGCGGTTCCTACGAGCAGTACTTC. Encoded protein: CASSYFAASGSYEQYF.

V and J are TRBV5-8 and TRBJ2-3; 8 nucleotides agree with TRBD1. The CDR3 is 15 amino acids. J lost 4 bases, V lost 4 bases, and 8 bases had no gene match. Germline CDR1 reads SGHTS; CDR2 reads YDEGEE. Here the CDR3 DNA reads TGTGCCAGCAGCCCCACAGGGGGTAGCGCAGATACGCAGTATTTT. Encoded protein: CASSPTGGSADTQYF.

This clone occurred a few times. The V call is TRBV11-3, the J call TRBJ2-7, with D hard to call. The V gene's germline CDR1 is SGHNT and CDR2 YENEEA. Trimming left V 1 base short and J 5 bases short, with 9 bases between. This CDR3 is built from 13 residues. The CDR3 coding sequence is TGTGCCAGCAGCTTAGGAGCCGCCAACGAGCAGTACTTC. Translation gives CASSLGAANEQYF.

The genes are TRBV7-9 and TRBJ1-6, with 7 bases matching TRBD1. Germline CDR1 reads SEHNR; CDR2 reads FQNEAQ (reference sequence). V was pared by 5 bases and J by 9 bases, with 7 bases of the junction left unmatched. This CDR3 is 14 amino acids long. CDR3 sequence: CASSQPGQTSPLHF. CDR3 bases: TGTGCCAGCAGCCAACCGGGACAGACTTCACCCCTCCACTTT.

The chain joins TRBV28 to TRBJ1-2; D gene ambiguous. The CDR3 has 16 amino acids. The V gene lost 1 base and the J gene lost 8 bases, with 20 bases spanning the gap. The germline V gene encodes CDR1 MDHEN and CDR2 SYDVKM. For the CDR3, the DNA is TGTGCCAGCAGTTTATTCGCAGCCTCAGTTGAGGTGGGCTACACCTTC. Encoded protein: CASSLFAASVEVGYTF.

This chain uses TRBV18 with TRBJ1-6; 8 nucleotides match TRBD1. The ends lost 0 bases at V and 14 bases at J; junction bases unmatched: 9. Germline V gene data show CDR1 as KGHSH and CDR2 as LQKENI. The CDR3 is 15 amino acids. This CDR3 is CASSPPDRGGEALHF. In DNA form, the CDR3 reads TGTGCCAGCTCACCACCCGACAGGGGCGGTGAAGCCCTCCACTTT.

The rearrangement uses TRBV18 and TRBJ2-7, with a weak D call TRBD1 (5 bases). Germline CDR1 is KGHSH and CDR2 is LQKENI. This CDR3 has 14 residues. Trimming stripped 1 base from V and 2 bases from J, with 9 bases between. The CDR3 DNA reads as TGTGCCAGCTCACCACAGGACAAAGCCTACGAGCAGTACTTC. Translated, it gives CASSPQDKAYEQYF.

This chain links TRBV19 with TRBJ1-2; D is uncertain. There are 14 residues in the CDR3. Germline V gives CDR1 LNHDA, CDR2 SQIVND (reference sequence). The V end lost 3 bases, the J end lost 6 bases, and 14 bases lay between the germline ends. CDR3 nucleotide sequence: TGTGCCAGTAGTATTACGACGGGTAGACATGGCTACACCTTC. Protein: CASSITTGRHGYTF.

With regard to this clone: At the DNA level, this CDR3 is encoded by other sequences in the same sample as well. This CDR3 reads CASSLTGELFF. The CDR3 DNA is TGTGCCAGCAGCCTAACCGGGGAGCTGTTTTTT. V usage is TRBV3-1 (or the pseudogene TRBV3-2) and J usage is TRBJ2-2; D remains unclear. The ends were cut back, 4 bases at V and 5 bases at J, with 2 bases in the middle. In germline, CDR1 is LGHDT, CDR2 YNNKEL (reference sequence). This CDR3 region has 11 residues.

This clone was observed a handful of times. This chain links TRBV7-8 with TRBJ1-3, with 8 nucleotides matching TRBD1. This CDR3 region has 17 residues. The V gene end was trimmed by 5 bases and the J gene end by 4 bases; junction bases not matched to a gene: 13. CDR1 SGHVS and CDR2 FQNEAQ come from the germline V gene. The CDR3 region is CASSPLPRGLSGNTIYF. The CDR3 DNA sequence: TGTGCCAGCAGCCCTCTCCCCAGGGGGCTATCGGGAAACACCATATATTTT.

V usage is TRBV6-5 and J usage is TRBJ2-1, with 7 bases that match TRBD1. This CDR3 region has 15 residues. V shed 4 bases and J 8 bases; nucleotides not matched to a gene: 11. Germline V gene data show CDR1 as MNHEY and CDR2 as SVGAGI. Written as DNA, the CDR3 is TGTGCCAGCAGTTTTTCGCCAGGGGGAATACATGAGCAGTTCTTC. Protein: CASSFSPGGIHEQFF.

The CDR3 region has the DNA TGTGCTAGTGGTTTCCCTGATACGGGACTAGTGTTTCCTGCAATAGACAATGAGCAGTTCTTC. Translated, it gives CASGFPDTGLVFPAIDNEQFF. The gene calls are TRBV12-5 and TRBJ2-1; 8 bases are shared with TRBD2. The CDR3 contains 21 residues. From germline, CDR1 is LGHNT and CDR2 FRNRAP. V shed 3 bases, J shed 5 bases, and the junction held 24 bases outside the gene matches.

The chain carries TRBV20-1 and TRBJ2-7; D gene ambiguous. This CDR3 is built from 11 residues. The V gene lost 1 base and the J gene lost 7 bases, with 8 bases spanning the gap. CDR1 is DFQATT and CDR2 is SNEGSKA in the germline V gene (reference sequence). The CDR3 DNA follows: TGCAGTGCTAGAGGCCACTTGGAGCAGTACTTC. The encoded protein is CSARGHLEQYF.

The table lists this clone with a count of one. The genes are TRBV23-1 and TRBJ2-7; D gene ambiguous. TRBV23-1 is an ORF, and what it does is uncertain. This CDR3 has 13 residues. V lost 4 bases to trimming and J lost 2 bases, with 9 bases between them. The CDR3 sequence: CASSPRVAYEQYF. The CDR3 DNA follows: TGCGCCAGCAGTCCCCGGGTAGCCTACGAGCAGTACTTC.

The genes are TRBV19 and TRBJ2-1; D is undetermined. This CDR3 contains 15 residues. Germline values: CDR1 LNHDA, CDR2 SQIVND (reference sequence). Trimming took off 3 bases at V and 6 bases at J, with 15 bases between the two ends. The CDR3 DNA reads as TGTGCCAGTAGTATTCCAAGAGTCGAGTCCAATGAGCAGTTCTTC. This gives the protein CASSIPRVESNEQFF.

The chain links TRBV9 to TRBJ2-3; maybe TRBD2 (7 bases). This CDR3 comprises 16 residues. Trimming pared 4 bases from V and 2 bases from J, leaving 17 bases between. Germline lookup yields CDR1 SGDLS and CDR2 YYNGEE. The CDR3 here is CASSSPGGASTDTQYF. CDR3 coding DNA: TGTGCCAGCAGCTCCCCGGGGGGCGCCTCCACAGATACGCAGTATTTT.

The CDR3 sequence is CASSSRQFSGNTIYF. The CDR3 bases are TGTGCCAGCAGCTCCAGACAGTTCTCTGGAAACACCATATATTTT. The V and J genes are TRBV5-8 and TRBJ1-3; a possible D gene is TRBD1 (5 bases). The germline CDR1 and CDR2 sequences are SGHTS and YDEGEE. This CDR3 contains 15 residues. V was trimmed by 3 bases and J by 0 bases, leaving 10 bases between them.

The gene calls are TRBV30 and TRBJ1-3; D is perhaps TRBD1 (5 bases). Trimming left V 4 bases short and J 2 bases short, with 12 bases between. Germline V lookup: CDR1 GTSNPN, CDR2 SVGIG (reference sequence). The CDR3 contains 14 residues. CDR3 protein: CAWTWGVTGNTIYF. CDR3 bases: TGTGCCTGGACGTGGGGCGTTACTGGAAACACCATATATTTT.

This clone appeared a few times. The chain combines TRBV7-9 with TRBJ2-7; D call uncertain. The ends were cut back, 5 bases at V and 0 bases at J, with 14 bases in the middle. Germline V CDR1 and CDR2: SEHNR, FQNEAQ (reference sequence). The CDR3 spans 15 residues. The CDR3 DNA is TGTGCCAGCAGCCCCCTAGATGGAAGCTCCTACGAGCAGTACTTC. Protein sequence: CASSPLDGSSYEQYF.

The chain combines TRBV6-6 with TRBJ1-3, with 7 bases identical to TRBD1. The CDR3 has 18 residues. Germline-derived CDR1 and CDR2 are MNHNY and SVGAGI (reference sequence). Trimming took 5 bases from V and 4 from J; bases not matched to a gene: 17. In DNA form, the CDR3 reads TGTGCCAGCAGTCCTAGCGCCCTCCTACAGGGGCGAGGAAACACCATATATTTT. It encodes CASSPSALLQGRGNTIYF.

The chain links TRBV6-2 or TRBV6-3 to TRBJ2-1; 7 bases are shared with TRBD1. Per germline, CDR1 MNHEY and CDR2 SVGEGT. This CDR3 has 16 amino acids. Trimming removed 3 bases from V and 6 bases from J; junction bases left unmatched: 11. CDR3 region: CASSYYPPRQGNEQFF. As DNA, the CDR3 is TGTGCCAGCAGTTATTACCCCCCACGACAGGGCAATGAGCAGTTCTTC.

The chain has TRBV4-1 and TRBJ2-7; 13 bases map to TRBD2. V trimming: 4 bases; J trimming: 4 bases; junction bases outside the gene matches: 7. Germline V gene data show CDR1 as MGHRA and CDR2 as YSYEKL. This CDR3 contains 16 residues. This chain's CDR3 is CASSPWTSGSSYEQYF. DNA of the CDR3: TGCGCCAGCAGCCCCTGGACTAGCGGGAGCTCTTACGAGCAGTACTTC.

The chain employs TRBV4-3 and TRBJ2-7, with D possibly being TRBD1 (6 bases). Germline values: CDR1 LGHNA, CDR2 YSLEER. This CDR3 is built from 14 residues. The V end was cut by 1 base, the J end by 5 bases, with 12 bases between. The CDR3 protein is CASSQVTGRHEQYF. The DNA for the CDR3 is TGCGCCAGCAGCCAAGTTACAGGGAGACACGAGCAGTACTTC.

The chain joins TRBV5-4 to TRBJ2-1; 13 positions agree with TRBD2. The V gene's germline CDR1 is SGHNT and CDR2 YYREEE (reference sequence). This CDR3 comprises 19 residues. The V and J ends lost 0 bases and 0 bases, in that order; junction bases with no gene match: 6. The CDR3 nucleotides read TGTGCCAGCAGCTTGGTTCTACTAGCGGGGGGGAGCTCCTACAATGAGCAGTTCTTC. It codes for CASSLVLLAGGSSYNEQFF.

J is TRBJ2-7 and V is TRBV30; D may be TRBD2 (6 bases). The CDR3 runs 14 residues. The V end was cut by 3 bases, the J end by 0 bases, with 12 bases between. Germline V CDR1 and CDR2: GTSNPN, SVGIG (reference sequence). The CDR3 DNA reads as TGTGCCTGGAGGAATGGAGGGAGCTCCTACGAGCAGTACTTC. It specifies CAWRNGGSSYEQYF.

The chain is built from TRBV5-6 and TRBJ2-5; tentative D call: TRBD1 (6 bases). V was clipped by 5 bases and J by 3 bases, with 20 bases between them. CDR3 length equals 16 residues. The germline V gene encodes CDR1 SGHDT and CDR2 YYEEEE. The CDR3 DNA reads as TGTGCCAGCAGGTCACTCCGCCGGACAGACAAAGAGACCCAGTACTTC. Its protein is CASRSLRRTDKETQYF.

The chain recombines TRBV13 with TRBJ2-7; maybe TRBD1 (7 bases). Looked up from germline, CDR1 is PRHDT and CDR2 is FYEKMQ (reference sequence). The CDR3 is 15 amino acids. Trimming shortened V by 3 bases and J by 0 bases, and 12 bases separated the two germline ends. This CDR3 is CASSLEGAFSYEQYF. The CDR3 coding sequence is TGTGCCAGCAGCTTGGAGGGGGCTTTCTCCTACGAGCAGTACTTC.

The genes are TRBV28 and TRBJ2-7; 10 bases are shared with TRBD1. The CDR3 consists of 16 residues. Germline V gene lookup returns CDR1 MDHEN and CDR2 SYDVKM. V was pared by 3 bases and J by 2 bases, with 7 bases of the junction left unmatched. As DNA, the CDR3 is TGTGCCAGCAGTTTGACCGGGACAGGGGTCGCCTACGAGCAGTACTTC. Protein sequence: CASSLTGTGVAYEQYF.

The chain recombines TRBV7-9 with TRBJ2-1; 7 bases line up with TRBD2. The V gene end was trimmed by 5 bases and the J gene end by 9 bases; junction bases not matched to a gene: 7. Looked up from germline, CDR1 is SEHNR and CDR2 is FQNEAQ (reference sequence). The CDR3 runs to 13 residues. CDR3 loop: CASSPRGEGEQFF. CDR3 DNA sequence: TGTGCCAGCAGCCCCCGTGGGGAGGGTGAGCAGTTCTTC.

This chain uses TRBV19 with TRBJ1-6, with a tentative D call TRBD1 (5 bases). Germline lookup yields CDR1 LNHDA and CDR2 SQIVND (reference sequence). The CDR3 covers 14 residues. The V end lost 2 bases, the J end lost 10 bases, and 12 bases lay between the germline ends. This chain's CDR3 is CASSIKGLGSPLHF. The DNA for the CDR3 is TGTGCCAGTAGTATAAAGGGACTAGGGTCACCCCTCCACTTT. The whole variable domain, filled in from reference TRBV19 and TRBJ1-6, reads DGGITQSPKYLFRKEGQNVTLSCEQNLNHDAMYWYRQDPGQGLRLIYYSQIVNDFQKGDIAEGYSVSREKKESFPLTVTSAQKNPTAFYLCASSIKGLGSPLHFGNGTRLTVT.